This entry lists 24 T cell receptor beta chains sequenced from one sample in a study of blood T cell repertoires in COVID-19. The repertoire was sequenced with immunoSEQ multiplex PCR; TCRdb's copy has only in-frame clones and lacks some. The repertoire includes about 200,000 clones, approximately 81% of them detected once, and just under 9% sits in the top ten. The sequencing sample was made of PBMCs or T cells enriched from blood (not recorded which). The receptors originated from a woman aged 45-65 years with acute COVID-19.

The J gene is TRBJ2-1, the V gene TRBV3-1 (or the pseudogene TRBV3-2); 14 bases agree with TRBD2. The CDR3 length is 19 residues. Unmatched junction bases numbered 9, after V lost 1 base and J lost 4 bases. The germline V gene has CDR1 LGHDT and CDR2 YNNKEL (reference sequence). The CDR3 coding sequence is TGTGCCAGCAGCCAAGCACCGGGACTAGCGGGAGTGGGATACAATGAGCAGTTCTTC. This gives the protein CASSQAPGLAGVGYNEQFF.

CDR3 bases: TGTGCCAGCAGCGCCGGAAGCGTTAGCGGGAGTATCTATGAGCAGTTCTTC. Translating it yields CASSAGSVSGSIYEQFF. The chain is built from TRBV9 and TRBJ2-1; 9 nucleotides align to TRBD2. The V and J ends lost 3 bases and 8 bases, in that order; junction bases with no gene match: 15. From germline, CDR1 is SGDLS and CDR2 YYNGEE. The CDR3 sequence is 17 residues long.

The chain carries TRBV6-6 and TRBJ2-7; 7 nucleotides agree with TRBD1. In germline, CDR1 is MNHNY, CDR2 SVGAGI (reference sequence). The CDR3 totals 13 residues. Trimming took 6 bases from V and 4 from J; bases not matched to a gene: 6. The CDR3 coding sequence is TGTGCCAGCAGGACTACGGGACAGTACGAGCAGTACTTC. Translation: CASRTTGQYEQYF.

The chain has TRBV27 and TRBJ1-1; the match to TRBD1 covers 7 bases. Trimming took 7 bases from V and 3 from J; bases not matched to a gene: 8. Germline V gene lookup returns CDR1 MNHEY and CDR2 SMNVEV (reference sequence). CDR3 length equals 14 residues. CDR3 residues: CASKLQGPYTEAFF. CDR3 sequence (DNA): TGTGCCAGCAAACTACAGGGGCCCTACACTGAAGCTTTCTTT.

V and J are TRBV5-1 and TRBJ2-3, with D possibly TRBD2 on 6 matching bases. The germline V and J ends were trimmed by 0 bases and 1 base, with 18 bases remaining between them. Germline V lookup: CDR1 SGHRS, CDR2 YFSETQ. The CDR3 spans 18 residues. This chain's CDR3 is CASSLALGGILGTDTQYF. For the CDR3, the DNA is TGCGCCAGCAGCTTGGCTTTAGGCGGGATTCTTGGCACAGATACGCAGTATTTT. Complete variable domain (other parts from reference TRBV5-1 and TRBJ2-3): KAGVTQTPRYLIKTRGQQVTLSCSPISGHRSVSWYQQTPGQGLQFLFEYFSETQRNKGNFPGRFSGRQFSNSRSEMNVSTLELGDSALYLCASSLALGGILGTDTQYFGPGTRLTVL.

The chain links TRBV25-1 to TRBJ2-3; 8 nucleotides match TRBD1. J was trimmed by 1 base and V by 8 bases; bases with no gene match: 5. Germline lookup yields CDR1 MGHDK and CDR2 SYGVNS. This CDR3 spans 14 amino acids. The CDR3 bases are TGTGCCAGCGGCGGGACAGGCCGCACAGATACGCAGTATTTT. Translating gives CASGGTGRTDTQYF.

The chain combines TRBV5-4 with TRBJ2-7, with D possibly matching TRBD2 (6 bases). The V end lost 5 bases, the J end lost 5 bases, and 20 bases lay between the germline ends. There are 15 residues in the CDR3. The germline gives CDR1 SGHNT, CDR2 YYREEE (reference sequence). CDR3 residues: CASSFNRLSGDEQYF. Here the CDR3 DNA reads TGTGCCAGCAGTTTCAACCGGCTCTCGGGGGACGAGCAGTACTTC. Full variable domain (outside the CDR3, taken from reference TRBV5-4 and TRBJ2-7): ETGVTQSPTHLIKTRGQQVTLRCSSQSGHNTVSWYQQALGQGPQFIFQYYREEENGRGNFPPRFSGLQFPNYSSELNVNALELDDSALYLCASSFNRLSGDEQYFGPGTRLTVT.

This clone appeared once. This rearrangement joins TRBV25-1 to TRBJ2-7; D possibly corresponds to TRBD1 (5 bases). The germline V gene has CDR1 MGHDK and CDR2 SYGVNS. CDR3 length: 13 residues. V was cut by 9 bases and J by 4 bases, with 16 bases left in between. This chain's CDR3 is CASRGSNQYEQYF. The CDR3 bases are TGTGCCAGTAGGGGATCCAACCAATACGAGCAGTACTTC.

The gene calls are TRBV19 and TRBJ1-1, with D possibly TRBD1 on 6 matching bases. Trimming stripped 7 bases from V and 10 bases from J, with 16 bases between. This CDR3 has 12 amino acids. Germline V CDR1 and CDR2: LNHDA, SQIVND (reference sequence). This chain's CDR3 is CASKTGINVAFF. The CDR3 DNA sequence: TGTGCCAGTAAGACAGGTATCAACGTAGCTTTCTTT.

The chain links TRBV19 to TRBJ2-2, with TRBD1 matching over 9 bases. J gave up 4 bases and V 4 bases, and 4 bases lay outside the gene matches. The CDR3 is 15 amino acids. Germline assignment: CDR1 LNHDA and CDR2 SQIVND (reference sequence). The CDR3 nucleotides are TGTGCCAGTAGTAACAGGGGGCTGGGCACCGGGGAGCTGTTTTTT. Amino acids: CASSNRGLGTGELFF.

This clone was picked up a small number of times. CDR3 amino acids: CASSSPGLAGYEQYF. CDR3 nucleotide sequence: TGTGCCAGCAGCTCTCCGGGACTAGCGGGCTACGAGCAGTACTTC. This rearrangement joins TRBV5-4 to TRBJ2-7; 12 bases are a match to TRBD2. Germline V CDR1 and CDR2: SGHNT, YYREEE (reference sequence). Trimming took 3 bases from V and 3 from J; bases not matched to a gene: 4. The CDR3 runs to 15 residues.

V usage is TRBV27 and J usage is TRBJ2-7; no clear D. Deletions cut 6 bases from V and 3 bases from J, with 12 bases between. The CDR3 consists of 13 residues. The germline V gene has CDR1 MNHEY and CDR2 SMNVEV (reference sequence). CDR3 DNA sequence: TGTGCCAGCAGACCACACACAAACTACGAGCAGTACTTC. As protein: CASRPHTNYEQYF.

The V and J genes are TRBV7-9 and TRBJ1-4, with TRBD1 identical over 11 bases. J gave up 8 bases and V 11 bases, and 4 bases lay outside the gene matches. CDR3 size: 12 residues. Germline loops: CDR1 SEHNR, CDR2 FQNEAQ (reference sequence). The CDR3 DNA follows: TGTGCCGGACAGGGGGCTGGAGAAAAACTGTTTTTT. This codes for CAGQGAGEKLFF.

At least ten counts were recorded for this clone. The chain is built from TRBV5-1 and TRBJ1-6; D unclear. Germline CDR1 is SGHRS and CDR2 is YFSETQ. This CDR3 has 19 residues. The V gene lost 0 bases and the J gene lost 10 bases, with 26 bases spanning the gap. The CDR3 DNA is TGCGCCAGCAGCTTGGGACCGCCACCTATTTATTCAGCCGGGTCACCCCTCCACTTT. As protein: CASSLGPPPIYSAGSPLHF.

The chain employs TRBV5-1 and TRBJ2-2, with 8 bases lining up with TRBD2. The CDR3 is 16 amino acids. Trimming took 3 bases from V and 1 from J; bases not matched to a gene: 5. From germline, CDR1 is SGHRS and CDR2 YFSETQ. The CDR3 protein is CASSSWTSRNTGELFF. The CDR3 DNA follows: TGCGCCAGCAGCTCTTGGACTAGCAGGAACACCGGGGAGCTGTTTTTT.

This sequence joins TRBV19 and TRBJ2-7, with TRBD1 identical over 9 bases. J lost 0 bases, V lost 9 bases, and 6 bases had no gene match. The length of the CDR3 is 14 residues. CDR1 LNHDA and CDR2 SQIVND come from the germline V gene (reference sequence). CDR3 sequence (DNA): TGTGCCAGGTTGGGACAGGGCGACTCCTACGAGCAGTACTTC. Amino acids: CARLGQGDSYEQYF.

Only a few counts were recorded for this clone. CDR3 sequence reads: CASSLQQEGNSPLHF. Written as DNA, the CDR3 is TGTGCCAGCAGCCTGCAACAGGAGGGGAATTCACCCCTCCACTTT. This chain joins TRBV7-8 and TRBJ1-6, with D possibly matching TRBD1 (5 bases). Trimming removed 5 bases from V and 7 bases from J, with 15 bases in between. The CDR3 loop spans 15 amino acids. Germline lookup yields CDR1 SGHVS and CDR2 FQNEAQ.

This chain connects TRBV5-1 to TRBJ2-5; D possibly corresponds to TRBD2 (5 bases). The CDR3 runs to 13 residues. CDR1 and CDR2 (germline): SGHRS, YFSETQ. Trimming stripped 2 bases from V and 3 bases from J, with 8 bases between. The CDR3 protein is CASSFSEEETQYF. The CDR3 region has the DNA TGCGCCAGCAGCTTTAGCGAGGAAGAGACCCAGTACTTC.

The CDR3 coding sequence is TGTGCCAGCAGCTTAGAGATCGCTAGCGGGGGGTACAATGAGCAGTTCTTC. Its protein is CASSLEIASGGYNEQFF. The V and J genes are TRBV7-2 and TRBJ2-1; 11 nucleotides agree with TRBD2. The junction had 6 bases not matched to a gene; V was cut back by 1 base and J by 4 bases. The germline CDR1 and CDR2 sequences are SGHTA and FQGNSA. The CDR3 has 17 residues. The variable domain in full, with the rest retrieved from reference TRBV7-2 and TRBJ2-1, is GAGVSQSPSNKVTEKGKDVELRCDPISGHTALYWYRQSLGQGLEFLIYFQGNSAPDKSGLPSDRFSAERTGGSVSTLTIQRTQQEDSAVYLCASSLEIASGGYNEQFFGPGTRLTVL.

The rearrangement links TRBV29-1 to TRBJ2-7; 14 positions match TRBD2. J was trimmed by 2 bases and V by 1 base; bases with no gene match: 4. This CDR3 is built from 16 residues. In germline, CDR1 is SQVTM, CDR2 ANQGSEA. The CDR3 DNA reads TGCAGCGTTGAAGCGGGGGGACTAGCGGGAGCCTACGAGCAGTACTTC. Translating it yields CSVEAGGLAGAYEQYF.

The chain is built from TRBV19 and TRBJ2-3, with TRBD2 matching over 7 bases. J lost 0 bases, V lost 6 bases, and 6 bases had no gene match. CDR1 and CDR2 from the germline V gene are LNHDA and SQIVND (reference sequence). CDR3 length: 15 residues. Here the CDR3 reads CASSERGGSTDTQYF. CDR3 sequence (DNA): TGTGCCAGTAGCGAGCGGGGAGGGAGCACAGATACGCAGTATTTT.

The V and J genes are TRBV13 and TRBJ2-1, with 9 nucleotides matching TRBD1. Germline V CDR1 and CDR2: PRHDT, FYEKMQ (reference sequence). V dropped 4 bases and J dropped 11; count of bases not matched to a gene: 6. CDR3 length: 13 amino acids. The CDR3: CASSSGQGSQQFF. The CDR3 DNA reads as TGTGCCAGCAGCTCGGGACAGGGTAGTCAGCAGTTCTTC. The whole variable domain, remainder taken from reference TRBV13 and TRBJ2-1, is AAGVIQSPRHLIKEKRETATLKCYPIPRHDTVYWYQQGPGQDPQFLISFYEKMQSDKGSIPDRFSAQQFSDYHSELNMSSLELGDSALYFCASSSGQGSQQFFGPGTRLTVL.

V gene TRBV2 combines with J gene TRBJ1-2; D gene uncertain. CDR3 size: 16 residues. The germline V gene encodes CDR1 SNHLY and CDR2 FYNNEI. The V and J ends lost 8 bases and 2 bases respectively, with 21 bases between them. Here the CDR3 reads CASLALAGPMNYGYTF. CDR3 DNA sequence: TGTGCCAGCCTTGCTCTGGCAGGTCCTATGAACTATGGCTACACCTTC.

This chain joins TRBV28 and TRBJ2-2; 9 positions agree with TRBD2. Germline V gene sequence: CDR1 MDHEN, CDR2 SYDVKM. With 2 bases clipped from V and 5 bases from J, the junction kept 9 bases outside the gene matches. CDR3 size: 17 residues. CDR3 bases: TGTGCCAGCAGTTTAGGGGGCGGGAGGGCCAGGACCGGGGAGCTGTTTTTT. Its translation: CASSLGGGRARTGELFF.